This T cell receptor (beta chain) was retrieved from a study of CXCR3-negative and CXCR3-positive naive CD8 T cells. The overall study: Total TRB output reached 110 million to 150 million reads, about 1.5 +/- 0.3 million per library.

Per the germline V gene, CDR1 is LNHDA and CDR2 is SQIVND (reference sequence). The CDR3 totals 16 residues. The authors prepared UMI-labeled TRB cDNA libraries by 5' RACE. TCRdb reprocessed the 5' RACE reads, keeping one entry per CDR3 protein, no DNA. The sample has about 62,000 distinct CDR3 sequences. In triplicate, each CD8+ T cell subset was sorted at 300,000 cells per replicate. CD45RO-CCR7+CD27+CD95- defined naive CD8+ T cells. The chain joins TRBV19 to TRBJ1-1; without DNA, the TCRdb call of TRBD1 cannot be checked. The receptor was derived from a human donor in good health. Some clones in this sample may be carry-over from other donors' samples. The specimen sequenced was naive CXCR3- CD8+ T cells from blood. The sample's subset: CD45RO-CCR7+CD27+CD95- naive CD8+ T cells lacking CXCR3 (TNR3-). CDR3 region: CASSIHRGNVNTEAFF.